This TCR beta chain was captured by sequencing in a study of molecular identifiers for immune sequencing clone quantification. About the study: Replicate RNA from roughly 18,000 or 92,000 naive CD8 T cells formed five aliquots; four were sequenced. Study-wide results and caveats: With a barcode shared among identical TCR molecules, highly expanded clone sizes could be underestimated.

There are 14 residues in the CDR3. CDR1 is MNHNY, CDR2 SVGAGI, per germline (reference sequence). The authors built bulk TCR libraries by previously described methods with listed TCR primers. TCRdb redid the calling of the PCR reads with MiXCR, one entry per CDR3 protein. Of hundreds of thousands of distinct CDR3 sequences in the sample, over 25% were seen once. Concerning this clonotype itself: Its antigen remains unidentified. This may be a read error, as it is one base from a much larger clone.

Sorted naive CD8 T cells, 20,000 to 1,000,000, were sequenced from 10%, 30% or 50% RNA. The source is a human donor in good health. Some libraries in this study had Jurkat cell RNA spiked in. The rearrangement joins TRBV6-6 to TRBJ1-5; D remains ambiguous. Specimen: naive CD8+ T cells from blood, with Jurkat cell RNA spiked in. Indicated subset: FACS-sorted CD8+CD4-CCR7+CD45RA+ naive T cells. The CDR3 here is CASSLWQNNQPQRF. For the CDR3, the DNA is TGTGCCAGCAGTTTATGGCAAAACAATCAGCCCCAGCGTTTT.